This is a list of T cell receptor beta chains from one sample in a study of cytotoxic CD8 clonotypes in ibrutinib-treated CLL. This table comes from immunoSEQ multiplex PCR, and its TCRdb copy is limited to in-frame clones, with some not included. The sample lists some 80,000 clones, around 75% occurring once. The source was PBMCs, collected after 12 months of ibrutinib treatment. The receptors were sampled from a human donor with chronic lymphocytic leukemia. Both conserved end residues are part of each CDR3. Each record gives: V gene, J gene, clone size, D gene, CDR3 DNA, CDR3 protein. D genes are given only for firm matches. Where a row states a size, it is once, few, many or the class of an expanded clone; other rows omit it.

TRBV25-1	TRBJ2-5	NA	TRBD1	TGTGCCAGCATCCTTGACAGGGTCGGGTACCAAGAGACCCAGTACTTC	CASILDRVGYQETQYF
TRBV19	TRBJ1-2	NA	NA	TGTGCCAGTAGTATGCGGGGGGGAGGCTACACCTTC	CASSMRGGGYTF
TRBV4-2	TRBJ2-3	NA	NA	TGTGCCAGCAGGGGGGCCACAGATACGCAGTATTTT	CASRGATDTQYF
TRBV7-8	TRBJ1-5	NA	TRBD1	TGTGCCAGCAGCTTAGGGACAGGCAGCAATCAGCCCCAGCATTTT	CASSLGTGSNQPQHF
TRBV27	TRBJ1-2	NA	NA	TGTGCCAGCAGAAGCCCCAGCGCTGGCTACACCTTC	CASRSPSAGYTF
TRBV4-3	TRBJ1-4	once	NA	TGCGCCAGCAGCCAAGATAGGGCGGGTGGCGAAAAACTGTTTTTT	CASSQDRAGGEKLFF
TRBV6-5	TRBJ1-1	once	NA	TGTGCCAGCAGTTACTCGTGGGGGGGCGGCACTGAAGCTTTCTTT	CASSYSWGGGTEAFF
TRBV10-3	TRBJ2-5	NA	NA	TGTGCCATCAGCCCTCGACAGGACCAAGAGACCCAGTACTTC	CAISPRQDQETQYF
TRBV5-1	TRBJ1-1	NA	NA	TGCGCCAGCAGCTTAGGAGGGTCGAACACTGAAGCTTTCTTT	CASSLGGSNTEAFF
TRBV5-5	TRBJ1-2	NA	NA	TGTGCCAGCAGCCCCAATCGACGGGGTAACTATGGCTACACCTTC	CASSPNRRGNYGYTF
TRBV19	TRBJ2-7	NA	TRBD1	TGTGCCACCAAAGCATCGGACAGGGCCAGCTCCTACGAGCAGTACTTC	CATKASDRASSYEQYF
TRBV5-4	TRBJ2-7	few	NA	TGTGCCAGCAGCGCCACGACAGGCTCCTACGAGCAGTACTTC	CASSATTGSYEQYF
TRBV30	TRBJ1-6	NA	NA	TGTGCCTGGAGTGTAGACCTTAATTCACCCCTCCACTTT	CAWSVDLNSPLHF
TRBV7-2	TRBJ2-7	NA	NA	TGTGCCAGCAGCCCCTGGGGCCGCGAGCAGTACTTC	CASSPWGREQYF
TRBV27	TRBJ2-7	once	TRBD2	TGTGCCAGCAGCCCTGGGGGGGTCTCCTACGAGCAGTACTTC	CASSPGGVSYEQYF
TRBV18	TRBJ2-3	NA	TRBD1	TGTGCCAGCTCACCACCGTTTATACAGGGGGCAGATACGCAGTATTTT	CASSPPFIQGADTQYF
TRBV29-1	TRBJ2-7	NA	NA	TGCAGCGCCAAGGGTGGCGAGCAGTACTTC	CSAKGGEQYF
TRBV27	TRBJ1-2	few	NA	TGTGCCAGCAGTGCCCAGGATAACTATGGCTACACCTTC	CASSAQDNYGYTF
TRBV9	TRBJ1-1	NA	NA	TGTGCCAGCAGCGTAGCGGGGAGTATGAACACTGAAGCTTTCTTT	CASSVAGSMNTEAFF
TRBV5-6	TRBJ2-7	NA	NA	TGTGCCAGCAGCTTGGGGACAGAAGACGAGCAGTACTTC	CASSLGTEDEQYF
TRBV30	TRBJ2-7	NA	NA	TGTGCCTGGAGTGCCACATTCTACGAGCAGTACTTC	CAWSATFYEQYF
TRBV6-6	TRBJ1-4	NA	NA	TGTGCCAGCAAGAAACACACCACAACTAATGAAAAACTGTTTTTT	CASKKHTTTNEKLFF
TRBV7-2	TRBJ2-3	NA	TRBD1	TGTGCCAGCAGCTTAAGGGGGCGGACAGATACGCAGTATTTT	CASSLRGRTDTQYF
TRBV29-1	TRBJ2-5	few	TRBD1	TGCAGCACCCTCGGGACAGGTGGGGGGGAGACCCAGTACTTC	CSTLGTGGGETQYF
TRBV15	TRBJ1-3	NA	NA	TGTGCCACCAGCAGAGGGTGGGCAGCCAGCTCTGGAAACACCATATATTTT	CATSRGWAASSGNTIYF
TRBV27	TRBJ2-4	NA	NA	TGTGCCAGCAGTTCCCTGATGTGGAACATTCAGTACTTC	CASSSLMWNIQYF
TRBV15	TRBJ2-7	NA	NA	TGTGCCACCAGCACGGGCAGGGTCGGCGAGCAGTACTTC	CATSTGRVGEQYF
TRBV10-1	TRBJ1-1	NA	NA	TGCGCCAGCAGTGTACCTGGGACCGAAGGTCATGCCTACATGAACACTGAAGCTTTCTTT	CASSVPGTEGHAYMNTEAFF
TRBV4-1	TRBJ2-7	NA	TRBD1	TGCGCCAGCAGCCCCGGACAGGCAATCTCCTACGAGCAGTACTTC	CASSPGQAISYEQYF
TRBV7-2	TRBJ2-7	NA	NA	TGTGCCAGCAGCCCCCTCGGCTCCTACGAGCAGTACTTC	CASSPLGSYEQYF
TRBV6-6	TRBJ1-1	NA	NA	TGTGCCAGCAGTTACGGGACGGTGGGGTCTGAAGCTTTCTTT	CASSYGTVGSEAFF
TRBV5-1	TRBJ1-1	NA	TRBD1	TGCGCCAGCAGCCCGGACAGGGGCACTGAAGCTTTCTTT	CASSPDRGTEAFF
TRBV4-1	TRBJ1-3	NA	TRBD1	TGCGCCAGCAGCCACCCGGACAGGGGAGACACCATATATTTT	CASSHPDRGDTIYF
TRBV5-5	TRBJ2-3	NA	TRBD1	TGTGCCAGCAGCTCGCAGGGGGTAGGAGATACGCAGTATTTT	CASSSQGVGDTQYF
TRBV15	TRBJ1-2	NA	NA	TGTGCCACCAGCAGAGATTGGGAAGGCTACACCTTC	CATSRDWEGYTF
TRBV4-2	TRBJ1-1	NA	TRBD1	TGTGCCAGCAGCCAGAGCGGGGCAGAACAGGGGGCTAGGAGGACTGAAGCTTTCTTT	CASSQSGAEQGARRTEAFF
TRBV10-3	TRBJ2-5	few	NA	TGTGCCATCAGTGAGGCTCGGGAGACCCAGTACTTC	CAISEARETQYF
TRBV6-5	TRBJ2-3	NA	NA	TGTGCCAGCAGCCATGCTGAGCGGGCTACGCAGTATTTT	CASSHAERATQYF
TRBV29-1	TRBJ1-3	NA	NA	TGCAGCGTTGAAGACCGGTCGGGCAGGCCTGGAAACACCATATATTTT	CSVEDRSGRPGNTIYF
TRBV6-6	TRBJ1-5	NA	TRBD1	TGTGCCAGCAGCCCCACCGGACAGGGGGGGCGGCAGCCCCAGCATTTT	CASSPTGQGGRQPQHF
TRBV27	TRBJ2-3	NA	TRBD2	TGTGCCAGCAGTCCACCGCAGCGGGGCCACCGCACCGGTACGCAGTATTTT	CASSPPQRGHRTGTQYF
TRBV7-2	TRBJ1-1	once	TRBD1	TGTGCCAGCAGCCCCCGGACAGGAGCGAACACTGAAGCTTTCTTT	CASSPRTGANTEAFF
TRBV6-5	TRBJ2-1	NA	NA	TGTGCCAGCAGTTACTTCGGGGGTTTGGGTAACAATGAGCAGTTCTTC	CASSYFGGLGNNEQFF
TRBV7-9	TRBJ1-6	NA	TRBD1	TGTGCCAGCAGCGCCGGGACAGAGAATTCACCCCTCCACTTT	CASSAGTENSPLHF
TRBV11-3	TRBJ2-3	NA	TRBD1	TGTGCCAGCAGCCCGGGGACAGGGGGCGCAGATACGCAGTATTTT	CASSPGTGGADTQYF
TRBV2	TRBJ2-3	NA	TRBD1	TGTGCCAGCAGGCCGACAGGGGACACCACAGATACGCAGTATTTT	CASRPTGDTTDTQYF
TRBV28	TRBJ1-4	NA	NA	TGTGCCAGCAGTTCCCCCCAACGGGGTGAAAAACTGTTTTTT	CASSSPQRGEKLFF
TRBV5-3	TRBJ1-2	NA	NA	TGTGCCAGCAGCTCGGAGGGAAACTATGGCTACACCTTC	CASSSEGNYGYTF
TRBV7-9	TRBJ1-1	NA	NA	TGTGCCAGCAGCGCCTTTGGACAGCCTAAAGCTTTCTTT	CASSAFGQPKAFF